The 5 T cell receptor beta chains reported below all come from one sample, sequenced in a study of blood T cell repertoires in COVID-19. Clones were sequenced by immunoSEQ multiplex PCR, and TCRdb holds only the in-frame ones, with some missing. The table shows about 310,000 clones, with 87% occurring only once. What was sequenced was peripheral blood. Every receptor here comes from a man aged 45 to 65 with active or convalescent COVID-19.

V and J are TRBV5-1 and TRBJ1-5; D might be TRBD1 (5 bases). The V end was cut by 0 bases, the J end by 4 bases, with 11 bases between. The CDR3 is 15 amino acids. The germline V gene has CDR1 SGHRS and CDR2 YFSETQ. Here the CDR3 DNA reads TGCGCCAGCAGCTTGGCAGGGAGGGATAATCAGCCCCAGCATTTT. It encodes CASSLAGRDNQPQHF.

The sample holds one count of this clone. The rearrangement joins TRBV11-2 to TRBJ2-3; D is possibly TRBD2 (6 bases). The CDR3 sequence is 15 residues long. Germline assignment: CDR1 SGHAT and CDR2 FQNNGV. V was trimmed by 3 bases and J by 9 bases, leaving 19 bases between them. The chain's CDR3 is CASSFGPGVAETQYF. The CDR3 DNA is TGTGCCAGCAGCTTCGGTCCGGGAGTGGCTGAGACGCAGTATTTT.

The chain joins TRBV19 to TRBJ1-1; tentative D call: TRBD1 (5 bases). This CDR3 contains 14 residues. V lost 8 bases and J lost 4, with 17 bases in between. The V gene's germline CDR1 is LNHDA and CDR2 SQIVND (reference sequence). CDR3 residues: CASSQRGAGTEAFF. The CDR3 bases are TGTGCCAGTTCCCAGCGGGGCGCCGGCACTGAAGCTTTCTTT.

The rearrangement links TRBV18 to TRBJ2-1; TRBD2 matches 10 bases. The ends lost 2 bases at V and 0 bases at J; junction bases unmatched: 7. CDR1 and CDR2 from the germline V gene are KGHSH and LQKENI. CDR3 size: 18 residues. The CDR3 DNA follows: TGTGCCAGCTCACCATACAGGACTAGCGGCAGCTCCTACAATGAGCAGTTCTTC. Amino acid sequence: CASSPYRTSGSSYNEQFF. The complete variable domain, with remaining parts taken from reference TRBV18 and TRBJ2-1, reads NAGVMQNPRHLVRRRGQEARLRCSPMKGHSHVYWYRQLPEEGLKFMVYLQKENIIDESGMPKERFSAEFPKEGPSILRIQQVVRGDSAAYFCASSPYRTSGSSYNEQFFGPGTRLTVL.

The V call is TRBV20-1, the J call TRBJ2-7; TRBD2 aligns across 9 bases. The V segment lost 3 bases and the J segment 2 bases; nucleotides outside the gene matches: 8. From germline, CDR1 is DFQATT and CDR2 SNEGSKA (reference sequence). The CDR3 runs to 15 residues. The CDR3: CSASRPSGATYEQYF. In nucleotides, the CDR3 is TGCAGTGCTAGTCGTCCTAGCGGGGCGACCTACGAGCAGTACTTC.